This TCR beta chain emerged from a study of T cell repertoires in MIS-A myocarditis. The sample holds one count of this clone. Profiling relied on immunoSEQ multiplex PCR, and the TCRdb table lists in-frame clones only, not all of them. The sample consists of 14,000 to 15,000 clones, 74% of them appearing once. The TCR comes from a man aged 18-30 years with fulminant myocarditis from multisystem inflammatory syndrome in adults (MIS-A) after COVID-19. Sequencing used left ventricle heart tissue obtained at autopsy.

Here the CDR3 reads CASSHDIAVGTEAFF. CDR3 DNA sequence: TGCGCCAGCAGCCACGACATAGCCGTGGGTACTGAAGCTTTCTTT. This sequence joins TRBV4-1 and TRBJ1-1; D call uncertain. CDR1 MGHRA and CDR2 YSYEKL come from the germline V gene. The CDR3 runs to 15 residues. The ends were cut back, 3 bases at V and 5 bases at J, with 16 bases in the middle.